Listed below are T cell receptor beta chains from one sample, sequenced in a study of radiotherapy plus CTLA-4 blockade in lung cancer. Produced via immunoSEQ multiplex PCR; TCRdb's table is partial and in-frame only. Of about 35,000 clones detected, around 85% appear once; the ten largest clones hold about 5.8%. The specimen comprised peripheral blood, sampled from a patient treated with radiotherapy plus ipilimumab. These receptors came from a human donor with non-small cell lung cancer who had stable disease on radiotherapy plus ipilimumab. Both conserved end residues are part of each CDR3. A D gene is named only where the DNA matches it firmly. Clone size is stated in some rows and not others, as once, few, many or a class when expanded.

v_call	d_call	j_call	clone_size	cdr3_aa	cdr3_nt
TRBV6-4	NA	TRBJ2-3	NA	CANSDGRHTDTQYF	TGTGCCAACAGTGACGGGAGACACACAGATACGCAGTATTTT
TRBV5-4	NA	TRBJ1-1	NA	CASSLDRRGLAFF	TGTGCCAGCAGCTTGGATCGCAGGGGATTAGCTTTCTTT
TRBV7-9	NA	TRBJ1-1	NA	CASSFGDTEAFF	TGTGCCAGCAGCTTTGGAGACACTGAAGCTTTCTTT
TRBV7-8	TRBD1	TRBJ2-3	NA	CASSLGDRGRGTDTQYF	TGTGCCAGCAGCTTAGGGGACAGGGGGCGAGGCACAGATACGCAGTATTTT
TRBV7-9	NA	TRBJ1-5	once	CASSRGSRRGDQPQHF	TGTGCCAGCAGCCGCGGGTCGCGGAGGGGTGATCAGCCTCAGCATTTT
TRBV12-5	NA	TRBJ2-3	NA	CASGLGIRDTDTQYF	TGTGCTAGTGGTTTGGGAATCCGAGACACAGATACGCAGTATTTT
TRBV19	NA	TRBJ1-1	NA	CASSIEGGPRITEAFF	TGTGCCAGTAGTATAGAGGGGGGACCGAGGATCACTGAAGCTTTCTTT
TRBV5-4	NA	TRBJ2-7	NA	CASSTSGAWREQYF	TGTGCCAGCAGCACCTCAGGGGCTTGGCGGGAGCAGTACTTC
TRBV9	NA	TRBJ2-7	once	CASSVAARASSYEQYF	TGTGCCAGCAGCGTAGCTGCCCGTGCGAGCTCCTACGAGCAGTACTTC
TRBV19	TRBD2	TRBJ2-1	NA	CASSKRTSGYNEQFF	TGTGCCAGTAGCAAAAGGACTAGCGGCTACAATGAGCAGTTCTTC
TRBV9	TRBD1	TRBJ2-2	NA	CASSVGQGARTGELFF	TGTGCCAGCAGCGTAGGTCAGGGGGCGAGGACCGGGGAGCTGTTTTTT
TRBV19	NA	TRBJ2-1	NA	CASSLADSSYNEQFF	TGTGCCAGTAGTCTAGCGGACAGCTCCTACAATGAGCAGTTCTTC
TRBV7-9	TRBD1	TRBJ2-3	NA	CASSLIEMGQGSDTQYF	TGTGCCAGCAGCTTGATCGAGATGGGACAGGGATCAGATACGCAGTATTTT
TRBV28	TRBD1	TRBJ2-2	NA	CASTRQGSSLTGELFF	TGTGCCAGCACCAGACAGGGGAGTAGCCTCACCGGGGAGCTGTTTTTT
TRBV7-3	NA	TRBJ2-1	NA	CASSLVWGAYNEQFF	TGTGCCAGCAGCTTAGTATGGGGGGCCTACAATGAGCAGTTCTTC
TRBV4-3	NA	TRBJ2-7	NA	CASSQGRRSGEQYF	TGCGCCAGCAGCCAAGGGCGTAGATCAGGGGAGCAGTACTTC
TRBV19	TRBD1	TRBJ2-2	NA	CASSRGLGVTGGRAGELFF	TGTGCCAGTAGTCGGGGGCTGGGGGTCACAGGGGGAAGGGCCGGGGAGCTGTTTTTT
TRBV7-2	NA	TRBJ1-1	NA	CASSAIPGLTEAFF	TGTGCCAGCAGCGCAATACCTGGCCTCACTGAAGCTTTCTTT
TRBV25-1	NA	TRBJ1-4	NA	CASSDLTLATNEKLFF	TGTGCCAGCAGCGACTTGACTTTGGCAACTAATGAAAAACTGTTTTTT
TRBV20-1	NA	TRBJ2-1	NA	CSASGLNEQFF	TGCAGTGCTAGTGGCCTCAATGAGCAGTTCTTC
TRBV20-1	NA	TRBJ2-3	once	CSARATDTQYF	TGCAGTGCTAGAGCAACAGATACGCAGTATTTT
TRBV5-1	NA	TRBJ2-7	NA	CASSLGGESYEQYF	TGCGCCAGCAGCTTGGGAGGAGAATCCTACGAGCAGTACTTC
TRBV5-8	TRBD1	TRBJ2-2	NA	CASSIIQGVYLNTGELFF	TGTGCCAGCAGCATCATACAGGGGGTTTATTTGAACACCGGGGAGCTGTTTTTT
TRBV30	NA	TRBJ2-1	once	CASRGGVHNEQFF	TGTGCCTCGAGAGGCGGGGTACACAATGAGCAGTTCTTC
TRBV25-1	TRBD2	TRBJ2-5	NA	CASSLTLGTSGSQVTQYF	TGTGCCAGCAGTCTAACTTTGGGGACTAGCGGGTCCCAGGTGACCCAGTACTTC
TRBV4-3	NA	TRBJ2-1	NA	CASSQDLATGGDEQFF	TGCGCCAGCAGCCAAGATTTGGCTACCGGAGGTGATGAGCAGTTCTTC
TRBV19	NA	TRBJ2-1	NA	CASSRSQGSYNEQFF	TGTGCCAGTAGTCGGTCGCAGGGATCCTACAATGAGCAGTTCTTC
TRBV25-1	TRBD2	TRBJ2-2	NA	CASSGTGTRLPGELFF	TGTGCCAGCAGTGGAACCGGGACTAGGCTCCCCGGGGAGCTGTTTTTT
TRBV5-1	TRBD1	TRBJ2-4	NA	CASSLEDRGLAKNIQYF	TGCGCCAGCAGCTTGGAAGACAGGGGTTTAGCCAAAAACATTCAGTACTTC
TRBV19	TRBD1	TRBJ2-7	NA	CASSPGQGSSYEQYF	TGTGCCAGTAGCCCGGGACAGGGAAGCTCCTACGAGCAGTACTTC
TRBV6-7	TRBD2	TRBJ2-4	NA	CASSYSGLAGATKNIQYF	TGTGCCAGCAGTTACTCGGGGCTAGCGGGTGCCACCAAAAACATTCAGTACTTC
TRBV27	TRBD2	TRBJ2-7	few	CASRGLAGGYEQYF	TGTGCCAGCAGGGGACTAGCGGGAGGCTACGAGCAGTACTTC
TRBV5-8	TRBD1	TRBJ1-2	NA	CASSLDGTGEDYGYTF	TGTGCCAGCAGCTTGGACGGGACAGGGGAGGACTATGGCTACACCTTC
TRBV28	NA	TRBJ1-1	NA	CASRTLRAGASMNTEAFF	TGTGCCAGCAGAACCCTTAGGGCGGGGGCTTCTATGAACACTGAAGCTTTCTTT
TRBV15	NA	TRBJ1-2	NA	CATSRGGEDYGYTF	TGTGCCACCAGCAGGGGGGGAGAGGACTATGGCTACACCTTC
TRBV5-4	NA	TRBJ2-2	NA	CASSSIRQANTGELFF	TGTGCCAGCAGCTCAATTCGCCAGGCGAACACCGGGGAGCTGTTTTTT
TRBV4-2	TRBD2	TRBJ2-7	NA	CASSARGTSGYEQYF	TGTGCCAGCAGCGCCAGGGGGACTAGCGGCTACGAGCAGTACTTC
TRBV5-4	NA	TRBJ2-7	NA	CASSLEGVGTYEQYF	TGTGCCAGCAGCTTGGAAGGGGTGGGGACCTACGAGCAGTACTTC
TRBV6-5	NA	TRBJ2-7	NA	CASRLYREGSYEQYF	TGTGCCAGCAGGCTGTACAGGGAGGGCTCCTACGAGCAGTACTTC
TRBV30	NA	TRBJ1-2	NA	CAWIKGPRGYTF	TGTGCCTGGATTAAGGGGCCAAGGGGCTACACCTTC
TRBV29-1	NA	TRBJ2-7	NA	CSVEDGGLAPGREQYF	TGCAGCGTTGAAGATGGTGGGCTAGCTCCGGGTCGCGAGCAGTACTTC
TRBV18	TRBD1	TRBJ1-2	NA	CASSGTANYGYTF	TGTGCCAGCTCCGGGACAGCTAACTATGGCTACACCTTC
TRBV15	NA	TRBJ1-1	NA	CATSRDLPPGNTEAFF	TGTGCCACCAGCAGAGATCTCCCTCCGGGGAACACTGAAGCTTTCTTT
TRBV5-1	TRBD2	TRBJ2-7	NA	CASSLILAGGPGDLREQYF	TGCGCCAGCAGCTTGATACTAGCGGGAGGGCCAGGAGATCTACGAGAGCAGTACTTC
TRBV11-3	NA	TRBJ2-2	NA	CASSPGHNTGELFF	TGTGCCAGCAGCCCGGGACACAACACCGGGGAGCTGTTTTTT
TRBV12-5	NA	TRBJ2-2	NA	CASGLTGNTGELFF	TGTGCTAGTGGTTTGACCGGGAACACCGGGGAGCTGTTTTTT
TRBV15	NA	TRBJ2-1	NA	CATSKGSTGVSSYNEQFF	TGTGCCACCAGCAAAGGTTCGACGGGGGTAAGCTCCTACAATGAGCAGTTCTTC
TRBV7-9	NA	TRBJ2-1	NA	CASSLAALMGAPYNEQFF	TGTGCCAGCAGCTTAGCTGCCCTAATGGGAGCCCCCTACAATGAGCAGTTCTTC
TRBV11-2	TRBD1	TRBJ2-5	NA	CASSYGPGGGRETQYF	TGTGCCAGCAGCTATGGGCCAGGGGGCGGACGGGAGACCCAGTACTTC
TRBV30	TRBD1	TRBJ2-3	NA	CAWTLGTATDTQYF	TGTGCCTGGACCTTGGGGACAGCCACAGATACGCAGTATTTT
TRBV5-4	TRBD2	TRBJ2-5	NA	CASSLVGLAGGQETQYF	TGTGCCAGCAGCTTGGTGGGACTAGCGGGAGGGCAAGAGACCCAGTACTTC
TRBV9	TRBD2	TRBJ2-7	once	CASGRAGFDEQYF	TGTGCCAGCGGGAGGGCCGGGTTTGACGAGCAGTACTTC
TRBV2	TRBD1	TRBJ2-7	NA	CASRNRGRGEQYF	TGTGCCAGCAGGAACAGGGGGCGCGGGGAGCAGTACTTC
TRBV7-8	TRBD1	TRBJ2-7	NA	CASSFLTGPTYEQYF	TGTGCCAGCAGCTTCCTGACAGGGCCTACCTACGAGCAGTACTTC